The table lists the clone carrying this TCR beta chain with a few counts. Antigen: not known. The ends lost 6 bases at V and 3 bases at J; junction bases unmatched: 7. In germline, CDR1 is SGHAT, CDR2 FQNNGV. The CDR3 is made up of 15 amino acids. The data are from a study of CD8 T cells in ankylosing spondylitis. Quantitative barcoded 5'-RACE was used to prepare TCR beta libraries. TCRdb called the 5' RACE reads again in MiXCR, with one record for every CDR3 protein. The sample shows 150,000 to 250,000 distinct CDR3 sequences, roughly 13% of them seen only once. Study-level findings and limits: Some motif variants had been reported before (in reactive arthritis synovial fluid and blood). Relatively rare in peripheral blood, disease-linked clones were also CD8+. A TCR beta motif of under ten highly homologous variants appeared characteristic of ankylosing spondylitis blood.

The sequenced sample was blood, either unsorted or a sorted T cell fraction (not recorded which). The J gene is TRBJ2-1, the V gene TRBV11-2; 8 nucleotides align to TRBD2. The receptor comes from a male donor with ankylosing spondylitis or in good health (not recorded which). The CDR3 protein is CASRVAGWSYNEQFF. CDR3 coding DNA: TGTGCCAGCAGGGTAGCGGGGTGGAGCTACAATGAGCAGTTCTTC.